The T cell receptor (beta chain) described here comes from a study of T cells in narcolepsy (dated by TCRdb to between 2017 and 2018). Study-wide context: Healthy control donors were enrolled in the study alongside patients who had narcolepsy type 1 or type 2 (NT1, NT2). The study used TCR Vbeta sequencing to track clonotypes in blood and CSF while looking for autoreactive T cells in narcolepsy patients that target self-antigens of hypocretin neurons (hypocretin, TRIB2).

The research as a whole found: Numbers of sequenced blood memory CD4+ clonotypes were comparable, with averages of about 39,494 in patients and 30,000 to 35,000 in controls. According to the report, autoreactive clonotypes were detected serially in the blood of the same patients and of different patients, but not in healthy controls. No sequences matching autoreactive T cell clones were present in some of the blood memory CD4+ repertoires from patients and controls. In plots comparing CSF and blood CD4+ T cell clonotypes from the same patient, HCRT-specific and TRIB2-specific autoreactive clonotypes were highlighted.

Regarding this clone: What this receptor recognizes is not known. Base qualities are missing; no much larger clone stands one base away.

Memory CD4+ T cells were sorted ex vivo from peripheral blood of narcolepsy patients and healthy controls for TCR Vbeta sequencing. Library preparation used the immunoSEQ multiplex PCR assay. In its TCRdb copy, this immuneACCESS table keeps in-frame sequences only and misses some clones. Where compared with another copy, unresolved V genes explain less than half of these, and the others have no known cause. This sample has 25,000 to 40,000 clones in its table, and under 90% of those were observed once. The ten largest clones represent 1.2% of the sample. Measured from the cysteine to the phenylalanine, the CDR3 is 17 residues long. The kept DNA is CDR3 alone, 51 bases in frame from the first base. Germline trimming amounts to 4 bases on V and 0 bases on J, with 6 as the count of junction bases outside the gene matches. For CDR1 and CDR2, the germline V gene lists MDHEN and SYDVKM.

The clonotype comes from a human donor with narcolepsy. In this chain, TRBV28 is recombined with TRBJ2-1; TRBD2 matches 10 bases in the middle. The sample comprised CD45RA- memory CD4+ T cells from PBMCs. The cell subset or site label here, explained by the study, means: memory T cells sorted ex vivo from peripheral blood. In nucleotides, the sequence is TGTGCCAGCAGTTCAATCCTAGCGGGAGCCTCCTACAATGAGCAGTTCTTC. The translation is CASSSILAGASYNEQFF. The CDR3, completed at both ends by the reference TRBV28 and TRBJ2-1 genes, gives the full variable domain DVKVTQSSRYLVKRTGEKVFLECVQDMDHENMFWYRQDPGLGLRLIYFSYDVKMKEKGDIPEGYSVSREKKERFSLILESASTNQTSMYLCASSSILAGASYNEQFFGPGTRLTVL.